The present T cell receptor beta chain was sequenced within a study of cytomegalovirus exposure and HLA in healthy donors. The PCR ran on 60 Vbeta and 13 Jbeta primers. The assay was immunoSEQ multiplex PCR, and TCRdb's table has in-frame clones only and misses some. Found here are about 140,000 clones, roughly 72% of them singletons; the top ten hold over 1.5%. The CDR3 runs to 15 residues. The germline CDR1 and CDR2 sequences are SGHAT and FQNNGV. The ends were cut back, 1 base at V and 1 base at J, with 11 bases in the middle. This sequence joins TRBV11-2 and TRBJ2-7; D perhaps matches TRBD1 (6 bases). Sequenced material: PBMCs. This TCR derives from a man aged 35 to 55 in good health and CMV-seronegative. The CDR3 protein is CASSLGQGTSYEQYF. In nucleotides, the CDR3 is TGTGCCAGCAGCTTAGGACAAGGGACATCCTACGAGCAGTACTTC.